This T cell receptor beta chain was recorded in a study of post-analysis software for immune sequencing data. As for the study in general: Secondary progressive, relapsing-remitting and progressive-relapsing multiple sclerosis were among the included disease courses.

Trimming pared 3 bases from V and 5 bases from J, leaving 13 bases between. The V gene's germline CDR1 is LNHNV and CDR2 YYDKDF (reference sequence). The CDR3 spans 14 residues. A word on this clonotype: Its antigen is still unknown.

Regarding the study as a whole: Significantly lower normalized Chao1 diversity was seen in multiple sclerosis patients than in controls. Samples sharing a preparation batch grouped tightly together when assessed by F measure. Roughly 5 TRBV segments occurring more often in patients than controls included TRBV5-6, TRBV5-1 and TRBV20-1.

TCR beta cDNA libraries had unique molecular identifiers. Each sample of roughly 0.9 to 11 million input T cells yielded around 500,000 cDNA molecules, so each molecule approximated one T cell. Each CDR3 protein gets one entry after TCRdb re-called the PCR reads with MiXCR. The table includes hundreds of thousands of distinct CDR3 sequences, roughly 27% detected once. The material sequenced was blood. This receptor was obtained from a girl aged 10 to 17 with multiple sclerosis. This chain links TRBV15 with TRBJ1-1; D gene uncertain. The CDR3 loop reads CATSRERTGTEAFF. The CDR3, as DNA: TGTGCCACCAGCAGGGAACGGACGGGAACTGAAGCTTTCTTT.